The clone carrying this T cell receptor beta chain was seen a few times. The target antigen is unknown. The sample originates from a study of T cells in Graves' hyperthyroidism and ophthalmopathy. There were TCR beta CDR3 regions amplified from RNA transcripts. Primed by the HTBI set, a first-round RT-PCR was run on the TCR CDR3. TCRdb reanalysed the multiplex PCR reads using MiXCR and keeps one entry per CDR3 protein. The table shows approximately 480,000 distinct CDR3 sequences, with more than 20% occurring only once. Study findings and constraints: Most expanded thyroid clonotypes above 0.001 recurred in blood.

Over 18 months, lack of ophthalmopathy progression marked Graves' hyperthyroidism as stable. A roughly 9.7 ml volume of fresh peripheral blood provided the PBMCs. The sample consisted of blood. This TCR came from a man aged 18 to 35 with Graves' hyperthyroidism.

The CDR3 DNA follows: TGTGCCAGCAGTTTCCTCCGGGGAGATAGCAATCAGCCCCAGCATTTT. This translates into CASSFLRGDSNQPQHF. The gene calls are TRBV28 and TRBJ1-5; D remains unclear. This CDR3 is built from 16 residues. Deletions cut 3 bases from V and 0 bases from J, with 12 bases between. CDR1 and CDR2 (germline): MDHEN, SYDVKM.